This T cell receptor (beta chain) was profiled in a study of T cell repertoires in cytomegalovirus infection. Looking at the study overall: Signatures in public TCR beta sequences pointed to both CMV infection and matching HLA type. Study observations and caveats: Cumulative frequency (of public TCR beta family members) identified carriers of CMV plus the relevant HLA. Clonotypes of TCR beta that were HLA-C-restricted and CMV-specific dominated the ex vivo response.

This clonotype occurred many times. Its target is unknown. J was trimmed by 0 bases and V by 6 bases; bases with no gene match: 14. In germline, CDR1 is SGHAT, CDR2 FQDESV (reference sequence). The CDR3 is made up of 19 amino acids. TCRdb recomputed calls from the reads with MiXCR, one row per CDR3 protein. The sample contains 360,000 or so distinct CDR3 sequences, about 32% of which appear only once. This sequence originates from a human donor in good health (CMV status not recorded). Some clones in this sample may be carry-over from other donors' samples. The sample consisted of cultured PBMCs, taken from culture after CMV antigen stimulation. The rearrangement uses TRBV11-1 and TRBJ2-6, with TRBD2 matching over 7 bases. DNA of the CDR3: TGTGCCAGCAGATTACTGGGGGGACTAACGAGCTCTGGGGCCAACGTCCTGACTTTC. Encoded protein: CASRLLGGLTSSGANVLTF.